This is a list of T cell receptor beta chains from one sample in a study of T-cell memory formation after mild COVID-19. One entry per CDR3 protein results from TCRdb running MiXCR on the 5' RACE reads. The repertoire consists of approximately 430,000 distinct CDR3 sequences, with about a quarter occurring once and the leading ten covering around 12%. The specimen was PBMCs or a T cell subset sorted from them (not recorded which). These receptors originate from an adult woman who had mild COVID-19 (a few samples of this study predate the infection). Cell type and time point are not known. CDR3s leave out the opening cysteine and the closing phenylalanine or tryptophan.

ASSLPGLGGETQY TRBJ2-5 TRBV7-9
ASSGKGLWGYNEQF TRBJ2-1 TRBV6-4
ASSTFRDSKYEQY TRBJ2-7 TRBV4-3
ASSWRQVGGTDTQY TRBJ2-3 TRBV5-1
ASSGTSVYNEQF TRBJ2-1 TRBV7-9
AWSLAVGGIPRIYEQY TRBJ2-7 TRBV30
ASSLVAGSGSI TRBJ1-4 TRBV12-3/TRBV12-4
ASSAGTSGGGEQF TRBJ2-1 TRBV7-3
ASSHGQGAPTNEKLF TRBJ1-4 TRBV5-1
ASSYSDPFSGNTIY TRBJ1-3 TRBV6-5
ASSFTGTGGAGTQY TRBJ2-5 TRBV7-9
ASSSYRGREQY TRBJ2-7 TRBV7-6
ASSRNRDSSNTGELF TRBJ2-2 TRBV5-1
SARGIAGGLETQY TRBJ2-5 TRBV20-1
ASSPSTGSTDTQY TRBJ2-3 TRBV12-3/TRBV12-4
ASSPTGANGYT TRBJ1-2 TRBV6-5
ASSPLDRAVF TRBJ1-1 TRBV6-2/TRBV6-3
ASSRGQGGADTQY TRBJ2-3 TRBV18
ASSSTAMQETQY TRBJ2-5 TRBV7-6
ASSFQGRLTEAF TRBJ1-1 TRBV27
ASSFDRVKETQY TRBJ2-5 TRBV5-1
ASKRGGVQDTQY TRBJ2-3 TRBV6-2/TRBV6-3
ASSPGGAGGPHNEQF TRBJ2-1 TRBV2
ATSRDQSGSETQY TRBJ2-5 TRBV15
ASRYRSEVYEQY TRBJ2-7 TRBV6-2/TRBV6-3
ASSPDRVLETQY TRBJ2-5 TRBV5-1
ASSLARWEGANTQY TRBJ2-3 TRBV7-2
ASSLAPDATDTQY TRBJ2-3 TRBV11-1
ASSYKPFLPSNEQF TRBJ2-1 TRBV6-6
ASSETVIHSYEQY TRBJ2-7 TRBV6-1
ASSRYGGSSYEQY TRBJ2-7 TRBV3-1
SVGARSNYGYT TRBJ1-2 TRBV29-1
ASSLEVVTENTEAF TRBJ1-1 TRBV12-3/TRBV12-4
ATSDWGQGSYNEQF TRBJ2-1 TRBV24-1
ASTSLAGAYNEQF TRBJ2-1 TRBV6-5
ASSLGGLAYNEQF TRBJ2-1 TRBV12-3/TRBV12-4
ASNLGSYNEQF TRBJ2-1 TRBV5-1
ASSYSRGQQIYEQY TRBJ2-7 TRBV6-2/TRBV6-3